This TCR beta chain was observed in a study of blood T cells in healthy people across ages. Study conclusions and caveats: A conclusive naive versus antigen-experienced comparison was prevented by the unsorted PBMCs. Because donor CMV status was unknown, expanded clonotype changes were possibly confounded.

Primed by a sample-barcoded 5' primer and a J-beta primer mix, a second PCR proceeded for about 6 to 12 cycles. TCRdb analysed the 5' RACE reads with MiXCR anew, one entry per CDR3 protein. Among about 1.7 million distinct CDR3 sequences listed, roughly 28% were seen once. Note on this clonotype: The target antigen is unknown.

The germline gives CDR1 SGHTA, CDR2 FQGNSA. The J segment lost 5 bases and the V segment lost 5 bases, leaving 9 bases of the junction unmatched. The CDR3 has 15 residues. Drawing of peripheral blood yielded ten milliliters from each donor. Samples each yielded at least 5.5 micrograms of total RNA. The specimen was blood. The clonotype comes from a woman younger than 45 in good health. The rearrangement joins TRBV7-2 to TRBJ2-1, with TRBD1 matching over 7 bases. The CDR3 protein is CASSELGQPNNEQFF. CDR3 sequence (DNA): TGTGCCAGCAGCGAATTGGGACAGCCCAACAATGAGCAGTTCTTC.